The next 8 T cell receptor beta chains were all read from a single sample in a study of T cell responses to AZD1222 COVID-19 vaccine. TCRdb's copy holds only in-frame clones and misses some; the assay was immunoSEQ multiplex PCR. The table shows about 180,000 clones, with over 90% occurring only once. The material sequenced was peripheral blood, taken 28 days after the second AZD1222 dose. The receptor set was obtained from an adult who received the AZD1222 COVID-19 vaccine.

CDR3 residues: CASSGRSQPQHF. CDR3 nucleotides: TGTGCCAGCAGCGGACGGAGTCAGCCCCAGCATTTT. This rearrangement joins TRBV6-2 or TRBV6-3 to TRBJ1-5; D gene ambiguous. Germline assignment: CDR1 MNHEY and CDR2 SVGEGT. This CDR3 is 12 amino acids long. Between the trimmed V and J ends, which lost 6 bases and 6 bases, there was a span of 9 bases.

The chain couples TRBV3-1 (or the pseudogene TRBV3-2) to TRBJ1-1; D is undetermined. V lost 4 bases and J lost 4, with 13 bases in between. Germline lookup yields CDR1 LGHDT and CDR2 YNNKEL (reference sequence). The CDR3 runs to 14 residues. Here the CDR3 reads CASSPLSQSTEAFF. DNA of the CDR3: TGTGCCAGCAGCCCTCTCTCACAGAGCACTGAAGCTTTCTTT.

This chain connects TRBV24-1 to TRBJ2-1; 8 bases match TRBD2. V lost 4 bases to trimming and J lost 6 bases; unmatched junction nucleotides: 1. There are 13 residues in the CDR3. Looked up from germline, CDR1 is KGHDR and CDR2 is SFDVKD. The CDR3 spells CATSDGGGNEQFF. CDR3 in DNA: TGTGCCACCAGTGACGGGGGGGGCAATGAGCAGTTCTTC.

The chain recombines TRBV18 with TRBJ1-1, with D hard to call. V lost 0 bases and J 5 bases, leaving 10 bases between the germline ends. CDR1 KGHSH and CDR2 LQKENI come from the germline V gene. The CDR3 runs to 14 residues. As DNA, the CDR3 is TGTGCCAGCTCACCACCAGGGCATGAGACTGAAGCTTTCTTT. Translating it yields CASSPPGHETEAFF.

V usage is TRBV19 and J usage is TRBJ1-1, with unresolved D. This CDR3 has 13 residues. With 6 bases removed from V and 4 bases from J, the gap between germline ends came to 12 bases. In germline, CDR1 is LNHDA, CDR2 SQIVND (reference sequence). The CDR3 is CASRTSGVTEAFF. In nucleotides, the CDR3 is TGTGCCAGTAGGACTTCGGGTGTCACTGAAGCTTTCTTT.

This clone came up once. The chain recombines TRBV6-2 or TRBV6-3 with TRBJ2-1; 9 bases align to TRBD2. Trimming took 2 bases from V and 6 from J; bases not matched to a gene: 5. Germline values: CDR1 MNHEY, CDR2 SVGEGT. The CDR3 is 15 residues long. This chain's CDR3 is CASSYGDSGGNEQFF. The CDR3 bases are TGTGCCAGCAGTTACGGCGATAGCGGGGGCAATGAGCAGTTCTTC.

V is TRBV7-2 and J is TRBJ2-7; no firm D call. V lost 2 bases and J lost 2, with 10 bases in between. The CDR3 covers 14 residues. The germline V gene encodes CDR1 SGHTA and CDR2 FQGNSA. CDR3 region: CASSLTIPPYEQYF. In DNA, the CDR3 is TGTGCCAGCAGCTTAACCATCCCCCCCTACGAGCAGTACTTC. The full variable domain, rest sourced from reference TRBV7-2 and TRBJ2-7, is GAGVSQSPSNKVTEKGKDVELRCDPISGHTALYWYRQSLGQGLEFLIYFQGNSAPDKSGLPSDRFSAERTGGSVSTLTIQRTQQEDSAVYLCASSLTIPPYEQYFGPGTRLTVT.

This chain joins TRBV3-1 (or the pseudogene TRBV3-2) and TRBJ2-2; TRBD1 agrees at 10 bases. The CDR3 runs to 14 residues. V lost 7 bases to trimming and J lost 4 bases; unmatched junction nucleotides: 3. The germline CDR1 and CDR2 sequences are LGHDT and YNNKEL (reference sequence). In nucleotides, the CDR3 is TGTGCCAGCAAGGACAGGGGGACCACCGGGGAGCTGTTTTTT. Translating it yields CASKDRGTTGELFF.